The 28 T cell receptor beta chains listed next were all sequenced from one sample in a study of CD8+ T cells in alopecia areata. Treatment in this sample: oral pan-JAK inhibitor, 5-10 mg twice daily. Following RNA extraction, reverse transcription yielded cDNA that acted as the sequencing template. Using immunoSEQ multiplex PCR, the repertoire was profiled, and TCRdb retains in-frame clones only, with some absent. The sample contains 160,000 or so clones, about three fifths of which appear only once. The input for sequencing was CD4+ T cells sorted from blood, taken at week 4, from a patient treated with tofacitinib. These receptor sequences come from a human donor with alopecia areata.

V gene TRBV6-5 combines with J gene TRBJ1-2; TRBD1 agrees at 9 bases. V lost 4 bases and J lost 4; bases outside the gene matches: 7. Per the germline V gene, CDR1 is MNHEY and CDR2 is SVGAGI. The CDR3 loop spans 15 amino acids. CDR3 residues: CASSWGDRAIYGYTF. CDR3 bases: TGTGCCAGCAGTTGGGGGGACAGGGCGATCTATGGCTACACCTTC.

This clone has only one observation. The chain combines TRBV25-1 with TRBJ2-2, with no clear D. V lost 1 base to trimming and J lost 5 bases, with 8 bases between them. Germline CDR1 MGHDK, CDR2 SYGVNS. The CDR3 totals 14 residues. The CDR3 loop is CASSEWARTGELFF. The CDR3 region has the DNA TGTGCCAGCAGTGAATGGGCCAGAACCGGGGAGCTGTTTTTT.

This chain connects TRBV4-1 to TRBJ2-7; TRBD1 might be the D (5 bases). V lost 0 bases to trimming and J lost 6 bases, with 15 bases between them. Germline CDR1 MGHRA, CDR2 YSYEKL. The CDR3 covers 15 residues. The CDR3: CASSQDGAARREQYF. The DNA of the CDR3 is TGCGCCAGCAGCCAAGATGGGGCCGCCCGCCGCGAGCAGTACTTC.

In this sample, this clone turned up once. The CDR3: CASSSLRQGGNQPQHF. The CDR3 nucleotides read TGTGCCAGCAGTTCCCTCCGACAGGGGGGCAATCAGCCCCAGCATTTT. V is TRBV27 and J is TRBJ1-5, with 9 bases identical to TRBD1. This CDR3 has 16 residues. Looked up from germline, CDR1 is MNHEY and CDR2 is SMNVEV (reference sequence). Trimming cost V 4 bases and J 2 bases; bases outside gene matches: 6.

This clone was observed a handful of times. This chain joins TRBV29-1 and TRBJ2-3; unclear D gene. Trimming stripped 8 bases from V and 0 bases from J, with 6 bases between. The CDR3 loop spans 11 amino acids. The V gene's germline CDR1 is SQVTM and CDR2 ANQGSEA. The CDR3 coding sequence is TGCAGCACGGGCAGCACAGATACGCAGTATTTT. Encoded protein: CSTGSTDTQYF.

The rearrangement joins TRBV5-1 to TRBJ1-6; the D is unclear. From germline, CDR1 is SGHRS and CDR2 YFSETQ. This CDR3 spans 13 amino acids. The V end lost 4 bases, the J end lost 6 bases, and 8 bases lay between the germline ends. The DNA for the CDR3 is TGCGCCAGCAGCGGATCTGCTAATTCACCCCTCCACTTT. It yields the protein CASSGSANSPLHF.

The chain couples TRBV4-3 to TRBJ2-3; D may correspond to TRBD1 or TRBD2 (6 bases each). V lost 1 base to trimming and J lost 0 bases, with 11 bases between them. The CDR3 has 16 residues. Per germline, CDR1 LGHNA and CDR2 YSLEER. The CDR3 coding sequence is TGCGCCAGCAGCCAAGGGGGGGCGGCCAGCACAGATACGCAGTATTTT. Protein: CASSQGGAASTDTQYF.

This chain links TRBV11-2 with TRBJ1-6, with TRBD1 matching 7 bases. Germline V gene lookup returns CDR1 SGHAT and CDR2 FQNNGV. CDR3 length equals 13 residues. With 5 bases clipped from V and 7 bases from J, the junction kept 2 bases outside the gene matches. The CDR3 region has the DNA TGTGCCAGCAGCCTACAGGGGAATTCACCCCTCCACTTT. It yields the protein CASSLQGNSPLHF.

The chain employs TRBV2 and TRBJ2-7; D is unresolved. Trimming left V 7 bases short and J 2 bases short, with 15 bases between. This CDR3 has 14 residues. The germline V gene encodes CDR1 SNHLY and CDR2 FYNNEI. The CDR3 region is CASTFGRRPYEQYF. The CDR3 DNA is TGTGCCAGCACCTTCGGTCGTAGGCCCTACGAGCAGTACTTC.

The chain joins TRBV4-3 to TRBJ2-3, with TRBD1 identical over 7 bases. This CDR3 has 18 residues. Trimming took 0 bases from V and 0 from J; bases not matched to a gene: 9. CDR1 and CDR2 from the germline V gene are LGHNA and YSLEER. The chain's CDR3 is CASSQDVKGGLSTDTQYF. CDR3 DNA sequence: TGCGCCAGCAGCCAAGATGTTAAAGGGGGCTTAAGCACAGATACGCAGTATTTT.

The V and J genes are TRBV2 and TRBJ1-5, with D unclear. The V end was cut by 3 bases, the J end by 5 bases, with 8 bases between. Germline V gene data show CDR1 as SNHLY and CDR2 as FYNNEI. The CDR3 runs 13 residues. CDR3 region: CASSEGRDQPQHF. CDR3 sequence (DNA): TGTGCCAGCAGTGAGGGGAGGGATCAGCCCCAGCATTTT.

The rearrangement joins TRBV6-5 to TRBJ1-1; D unclear. CDR1 MNHEY and CDR2 SVGAGI come from the germline V gene. With 6 bases removed from V and 1 base from J, the gap between germline ends came to 12 bases. This CDR3 contains 14 residues. DNA of the CDR3: TGTGCCAGCAGCTACCTCTCAGGGAACACTGAAGCTTTCTTT. Translating it yields CASSYLSGNTEAFF.

This clone was counted a few times. This chain links TRBV29-1 with TRBJ1-1; TRBD1 matches at 7 bases. The CDR3 spans 11 residues. Germline CDR1 SQVTM, CDR2 ANQGSEA. CDR3 residues: CTGTVDTEAFF. CDR3 DNA: TGCACCGGGACAGTGGACACTGAAGCTTTCTTT.

This clone appeared once. The chain carries TRBV2 and TRBJ1-5; D unresolved. CDR3 length: 13 residues. Trimming pared 8 bases from V and 3 bases from J, leaving 11 bases between. The germline CDR1 and CDR2 sequences are SNHLY and FYNNEI. The CDR3 DNA follows: TGTGCCAGCTTTGGCGAGCACAATCAGCCCCAGCATTTT. Translation gives CASFGEHNQPQHF.

Points on this clone: Within the sample, other DNA sequences also encode this same CDR3. The V call is TRBV29-1, the J call TRBJ2-3; no firm D call. The CDR3 loop spans 12 amino acids. Between the trimmed V and J ends, which lost 1 base and 1 base, there was a span of 3 bases. CDR1 and CDR2 (germline): SQVTM, ANQGSEA. In DNA form, the CDR3 reads TGCAGCGTTGAAGGGGGCACAGATACGCAGTATTTT. Translated: CSVEGGTDTQYF.

The chain is built from TRBV30 and TRBJ1-1; possibly TRBD1 for D (6 bases). V was pared by 2 bases and J by 4 bases, with 11 bases between. There are 13 residues in the CDR3. Germline V lookup: CDR1 GTSNPN, CDR2 SVGIG (reference sequence). In nucleotides, the CDR3 is TGTGCCTGGAGTCAGGACAGCCGCACTGAAGCTTTCTTT. It yields the protein CAWSQDSRTEAFF.

This chain connects TRBV30 to TRBJ1-2; unclear D gene. Germline loops: CDR1 GTSNPN, CDR2 SVGIG (reference sequence). The CDR3 sequence is 14 residues long. The CDR3 nucleotides are TGTGCTTTGCTCCTTCAAACTGCTAACTATGGCTACACCTTC. Protein sequence: CALLLQTANYGYTF.

This sequence joins TRBV10-3 and TRBJ2-3; perhaps TRBD1 as D (5 bases). Germline CDR1 is ENHRY and CDR2 is SYGVKD. The length of the CDR3 is 11 residues. V lost 6 bases to trimming and J lost 6 bases, with 7 bases between them. The chain's CDR3 is CAIRGVDTQYF. In DNA form, the CDR3 reads TGTGCCATCAGAGGGGTGGATACGCAGTATTTT.

CDR3 bases: TGTGCCATCAGATCCTTGGGCTCTAGCACAGATACGCAGTATTTT. Translated, it gives CAIRSLGSSTDTQYF. V and J are TRBV10-3 and TRBJ2-3; unclear D gene. Trimming took 6 bases from V and 0 from J, leaving 13 bases between them. There are 15 residues in the CDR3. Germline assignment: CDR1 ENHRY and CDR2 SYGVKD.

The gene calls are TRBV6-6 and TRBJ2-7; weak D call: TRBD2 (6 bases). This CDR3 is 15 amino acids long. V gave up 2 bases and J gave up 0 bases, with 11 bases separating them. Germline CDR1 and CDR2: MNHNY and SVGAGI (reference sequence). The CDR3 region has the DNA TGTGCCAGCAGTTACGGGGCCGGGAGCTCCTACGAGCAGTACTTC. Its translation: CASSYGAGSSYEQYF.

The V gene is TRBV18, the J gene TRBJ1-1, with D perhaps matching TRBD1 (6 bases). The length of the CDR3 is 12 residues. Trimming cost V 6 bases and J 7 bases, with 12 bases left between them. Germline-derived CDR1 and CDR2 are KGHSH and LQKENI. The CDR3 bases are TGTGCCAGCTCGGCCTGGACAGTTGAAGCTTTCTTT. Protein sequence: CASSAWTVEAFF.

Comments on this clone: Other DNA sequences in the same sample also yield this CDR3. The rearrangement joins TRBV9 to TRBJ2-6; no clear D. This CDR3 is built from 15 residues. The V and J ends lost 3 bases and 0 bases respectively, with 7 bases between them. Per germline, CDR1 SGDLS and CDR2 YYNGEE. This CDR3 is CASSALGSGANVLTF. CDR3 sequence (DNA): TGTGCCAGCAGCGCCCTCGGCTCTGGGGCCAACGTCCTGACTTTC. The whole variable domain, remainder taken from reference TRBV9 and TRBJ2-6, is DSGVTQTPKHLITATGQRVTLRCSPRSGDLSVYWYQQSLDQGLQFLIQYYNGEERAKGNILERFSAQQFPDLHSELNLSSLELGDSALYFCASSALGSGANVLTFGAGSRLTVL.

The chain carries TRBV10-3 and TRBJ1-1; no reliable D call. Trimming left V 3 bases short and J 4 bases short, with 12 bases between. This CDR3 contains 14 residues. Germline V gives CDR1 ENHRY, CDR2 SYGVKD. Here the CDR3 reads CAISELRVTTEAFF. For the CDR3, the DNA is TGTGCCATCAGTGAATTGAGGGTGACCACTGAAGCTTTCTTT.

This clone has at least ten counts. The chain uses TRBV5-1 and TRBJ2-5; maybe TRBD2 (5 bases). The germline V gene has CDR1 SGHRS and CDR2 YFSETQ. The CDR3 is 14 residues long. With 4 bases removed from V and 5 bases from J, the gap between germline ends came to 15 bases. CDR3 region: CASSLKLSGETQYF. Written as DNA, the CDR3 is TGCGCCAGCAGCCTAAAGCTATCGGGGGAGACCCAGTACTTC.

This clone has more than one count but fewer than ten. The chain combines TRBV29-1 with TRBJ2-3, with no clear D. CDR3 size: 15 residues. V shed 0 bases and J shed 0 bases, with 10 bases lying between them. The germline V gene has CDR1 SQVTM and CDR2 ANQGSEA. For the CDR3, the DNA is TGCAGCGTTGAAGATAGTGGATCTAGCACAGATACGCAGTATTTT. It encodes CSVEDSGSSTDTQYF.

The rearrangement uses TRBV15 and TRBJ2-5; D is unresolved. Germline-derived CDR1 and CDR2 are LNHNV and YYDKDF (reference sequence). V gave up 5 bases and J gave up 6 bases, with 7 bases separating them. The CDR3 is 11 amino acids. The CDR3 loop reads CATSQSKTQYF. The CDR3 DNA sequence: TGTGCCACCAGCCAAAGCAAGACCCAGTACTTC.

J is TRBJ2-2 and V is TRBV27, with 9 bases fitting TRBD1. V shed 7 bases and J 7 bases; nucleotides not matched to a gene: 10. This CDR3 comprises 15 residues. Germline values: CDR1 MNHEY, CDR2 SMNVEV (reference sequence). For the CDR3, the DNA is TGTGCCAGCAAACCGGGACAGGGATTTGGCGGGGAGCTGTTTTTT. Residues: CASKPGQGFGGELFF.

The chain combines TRBV27 with TRBJ1-1; D is ambiguous. Germline CDR1 and CDR2: MNHEY and SMNVEV (reference sequence). The CDR3 sequence is 14 residues long. V was trimmed by 0 bases and J by 1 base, leaving 6 bases between them. This CDR3 is CASSLSRGNTEAFF. For the CDR3, the DNA is TGTGCCAGCAGTTTATCACGGGGGAACACTGAAGCTTTCTTT.